The 17 T cell receptor beta chains below were found in one sample sequenced in a study of PD-1 blockade in classical Hodgkin lymphoma. Clones were sequenced by immunoSEQ multiplex PCR, and TCRdb holds only the in-frame ones, with some missing. The table shows tens of thousands of clones, with more than 90% occurring only once. Time point of the sample: cycle 4 day 1 (C4D1), after less than seven weeks of nivolumab. Every patient experienced relapse after autologous stem cell transplantation, and brentuximab vedotin exposure varied. The sequencing used peripheral blood mononuclear cells (PBMCs), collected before the fourth cycle of nivolumab. These receptors originate from a human donor with classical Hodgkin lymphoma.

The chain links TRBV2 to TRBJ2-2; no clear D. Germline CDR1 SNHLY, CDR2 FYNNEI. Deletions cut 2 bases from V and 5 bases from J, with 9 bases between. The CDR3 has 14 amino acids. The CDR3 reads CASSEIVETGELFF. The CDR3 nucleotides read TGTGCCAGCAGTGAAATAGTGGAGACCGGGGAGCTGTTTTTT.

The V gene is TRBV27, the J gene TRBJ2-3; D not resolved. This CDR3 region has 15 residues. V lost 4 bases and J lost 4, with 15 bases in between. CDR1 MNHEY and CDR2 SMNVEV come from the germline V gene (reference sequence). DNA for the CDR3: TGTGCCAGCAGTTCCCGGGTCGACGGAGCAGATACGCAGTATTTT. This encodes CASSSRVDGADTQYF.

This rearrangement joins TRBV16 to TRBJ1-5; possible D gene TRBD1, 6 bases. The germline gives CDR1 KGHSY, CDR2 FQNENV. The CDR3 runs 16 residues. Trimming removed 1 base at V and 2 bases at J, with 12 bases between. CDR3 sequence: CASSQFAGGGNQPQHF. The CDR3 nucleotides are TGTGCCAGCAGCCAATTTGCGGGGGGCGGCAATCAGCCCCAGCATTTT.

The chain employs TRBV7-9 and TRBJ2-1, with TRBD2 matching over 11 bases. CDR1 is SEHNR and CDR2 is FQNEAQ in the germline V gene (reference sequence). The V segment lost 4 bases and the J segment 12 bases; nucleotides outside the gene matches: 11. The CDR3 covers 15 residues. CDR3 DNA: TGTGCCAGCAGCTCGGGACTAGCGGCTACAATGAGGCAGTTCTTC. The encoded protein is CASSSGLAATMRQFF.

The rearrangement uses TRBV7-9 and TRBJ2-3; D unclear. The germline gives CDR1 SEHNR, CDR2 FQNEAQ (reference sequence). Trimming removed 1 base at V and 6 bases at J, with 8 bases between. The CDR3 extends over 13 amino acids. CDR3 sequence: CASSLVTGDTQYF. The CDR3 nucleotides are TGTGCCAGCAGCTTAGTTACCGGTGATACGCAGTATTTT.

V and J are TRBV27 and TRBJ2-5; 8 nucleotides line up with TRBD2. The J segment lost 4 bases and the V segment lost 7 bases, leaving 5 bases of the junction unmatched. Germline V gene lookup returns CDR1 MNHEY and CDR2 SMNVEV (reference sequence). The CDR3 consists of 13 residues. The DNA for the CDR3 is TGTGCCAGCACGTCGGGAGGGCGAGAGACCCAGTACTTC. This encodes CASTSGGRETQYF.

A word on this clone: At one end the junction does not follow the germline gene, possibly because of a read error. J is TRBJ2-1 and V is TRBV7-7; D perhaps matches TRBD1 (5 bases). The germline CDR1 and CDR2 sequences are SSHAT and FNYEAQ (reference sequence). CDR3 length: 15 amino acids. The CDR3 nucleotides are TGTGCTAGCAGCTTAGGGGCTGTGTCCTACAATGAGCAGTTCTTC. Translation: CASSLGAVSYNEQFF.

V is TRBV6-5 and J is TRBJ1-3; a weak D match, TRBD1 (6 bases). In germline, CDR1 is MNHEY, CDR2 SVGAGI. Trimming took 3 bases from V and 2 from J, leaving 14 bases between them. The CDR3 is 16 amino acids. For the CDR3, the DNA is TGTGCCAGCAGTTATGGGGCAAGGGGGACTGGAAACACCATATATTTT. Its translation is CASSYGARGTGNTIYF.

V and J are TRBV13 and TRBJ2-7, with D maybe TRBD2 (5 bases). V lost 5 bases, J lost 3 bases, and 20 bases lay in between. Germline V lookup: CDR1 PRHDT, CDR2 FYEKMQ (reference sequence). The CDR3 sequence is 16 residues long. CDR3 bases: TGTGCCAGCAGCCCCGCCGAGGGAGAAGCCGGCTACGAGCAGTACTTC. It specifies CASSPAEGEAGYEQYF. The whole variable domain, remainder taken from reference TRBV13 and TRBJ2-7, is AAGVIQSPRHLIKEKRETATLKCYPIPRHDTVYWYQQGPGQDPQFLISFYEKMQSDKGSIPDRFSAQQFSDYHSELNMSSLELGDSALYFCASSPAEGEAGYEQYFGPGTRLTVT.

This chain joins TRBV5-8 and TRBJ2-7, with TRBD1 identical over 8 bases. V gave up 4 bases and J gave up 4 bases; unmatched junction bases: 4. The germline gives CDR1 SGHTS, CDR2 YDEGEE. The CDR3 runs 13 residues. The CDR3 protein is CASSRQGKYEQYF. CDR3 bases: TGTGCCAGCAGCCGACAGGGGAAATACGAGCAGTACTTC.

This sequence joins TRBV27 and TRBJ1-1, with 12 bases lining up with TRBD1. This CDR3 region has 17 residues. Germline lookup yields CDR1 MNHEY and CDR2 SMNVEV (reference sequence). After removal of 5 bases from V and 7 bases from J, the junction contained 14 bases not matched to a gene. In DNA form, the CDR3 reads TGTGCCAGCAGTCGTTATAGCATGGGACAGGGGGCGGATGAAGCTTTCTTT. This codes for CASSRYSMGQGADEAFF.

The gene calls are TRBV18 and TRBJ2-7; TRBD1 aligns across 9 bases. V lost 3 bases to trimming and J lost 0 bases; unmatched junction nucleotides: 6. CDR3 length: 16 amino acids. Per germline, CDR1 KGHSH and CDR2 LQKENI. The CDR3 loop is CASSPGDRVSSYEQYF. As DNA, the CDR3 is TGTGCCAGCTCACCCGGGGACAGGGTGAGCTCCTACGAGCAGTACTTC.

The V and J genes are TRBV29-1 and TRBJ2-1, with 7 nucleotides matching TRBD2. CDR3 length equals 15 residues. From germline, CDR1 is SQVTM and CDR2 ANQGSEA. The junction had 9 bases not matched to a gene; V was cut back by 2 bases and J by 5 bases. The CDR3 DNA sequence: TGCAGCGTTGAACCCCTAACGGGGGGTGACAATGAGCAGTTCTTC. The encoded protein is CSVEPLTGGDNEQFF.

The rearrangement uses TRBV12-2 and TRBJ1-6. TRBV12-2 is a pseudogene locus. The CDR3 spans 14 residues. In nucleotides, the CDR3 is TGTGCAAGTCGCTTAGAATTTGACTCGGGGGCCCTCCACTTT. It yields the protein CASRLEFDSGALHF.

The CDR3 spells CASSVEGGLGQETQYF. CDR3 coding DNA: TGTGCCAGCAGCGTAGAGGGGGGACTGGGTCAAGAGACCCAGTACTTC. This chain uses TRBV9 with TRBJ2-5; D could derive from TRBD1 or TRBD2 (6 bases each). CDR3 length: 16 residues. V lost 0 bases, J lost 2 bases, and 14 bases lay in between. The germline CDR1 and CDR2 sequences are SGDLS and YYNGEE.

The chain combines TRBV19 with TRBJ2-3; possible D gene TRBD2, 7 bases. There are 15 residues in the CDR3. Germline-derived CDR1 and CDR2 are LNHDA and SQIVND (reference sequence). Trimming stripped 4 bases from V and 6 bases from J, with 17 bases between. The CDR3 DNA is TGTGCCAGTAGTACGCGGGGGCCGGCTGTGGATACGCAGTATTTT. This codes for CASSTRGPAVDTQYF.

The chain employs TRBV27 and TRBJ1-2; possible D gene TRBD1, 5 bases. Germline lookup yields CDR1 MNHEY and CDR2 SMNVEV (reference sequence). V dropped 2 bases and J dropped 2 bases, with 12 bases sitting between them. The CDR3 runs to 15 residues. The CDR3 DNA reads as TGTGCCAGCAGTTTAGTAGGAGGGGCCAACTATGGCTACACCTTC. It yields the protein CASSLVGGANYGYTF.